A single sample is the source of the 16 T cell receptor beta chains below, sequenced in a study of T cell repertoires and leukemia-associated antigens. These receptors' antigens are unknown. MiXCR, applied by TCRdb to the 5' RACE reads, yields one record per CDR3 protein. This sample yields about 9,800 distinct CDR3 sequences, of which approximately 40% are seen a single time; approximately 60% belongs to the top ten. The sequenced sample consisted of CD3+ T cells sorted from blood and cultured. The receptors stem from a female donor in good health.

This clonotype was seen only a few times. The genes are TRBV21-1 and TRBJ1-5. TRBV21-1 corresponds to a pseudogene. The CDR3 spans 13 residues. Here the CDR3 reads CASRTATHQPQHF. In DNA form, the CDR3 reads TGTGCCAGTAGGACCGCCACCCATCAGCCCCAGCATTTT.

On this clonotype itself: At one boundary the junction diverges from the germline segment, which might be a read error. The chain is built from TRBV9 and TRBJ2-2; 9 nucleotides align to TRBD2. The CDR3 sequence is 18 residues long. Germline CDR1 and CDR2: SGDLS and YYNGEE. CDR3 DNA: TGTGCCAGCAGCCTCAGGGGGGGGACTAGCACAGACACCGGGGAGCTGACTTTT. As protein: CASSLRGGTSTDTGELTF.

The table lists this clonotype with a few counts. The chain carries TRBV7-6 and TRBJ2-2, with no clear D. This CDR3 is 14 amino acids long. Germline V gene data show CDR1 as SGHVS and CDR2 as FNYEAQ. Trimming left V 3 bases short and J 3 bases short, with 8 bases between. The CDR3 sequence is CASSLMGYTGELFF. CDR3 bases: TGTGCCAGCAGCTTGATGGGTTACACCGGGGAGCTGTTTTTT.

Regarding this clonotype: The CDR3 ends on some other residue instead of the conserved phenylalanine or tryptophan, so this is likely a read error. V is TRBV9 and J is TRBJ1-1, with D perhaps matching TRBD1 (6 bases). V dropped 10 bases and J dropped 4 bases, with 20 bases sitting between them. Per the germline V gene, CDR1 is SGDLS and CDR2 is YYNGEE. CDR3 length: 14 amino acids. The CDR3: CAGGPRGASTEAFL. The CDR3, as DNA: TGTGCCGGCGGCCCCCGGGGGGCTAGCACTGAAGCTTTCTTG.

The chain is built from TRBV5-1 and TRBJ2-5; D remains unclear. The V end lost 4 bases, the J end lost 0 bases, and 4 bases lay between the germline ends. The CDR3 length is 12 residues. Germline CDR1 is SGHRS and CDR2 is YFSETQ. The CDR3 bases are TGCGCCAGCAGCCCCTACCAAGAGACCCAGTACTTC. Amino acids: CASSPYQETQYF.

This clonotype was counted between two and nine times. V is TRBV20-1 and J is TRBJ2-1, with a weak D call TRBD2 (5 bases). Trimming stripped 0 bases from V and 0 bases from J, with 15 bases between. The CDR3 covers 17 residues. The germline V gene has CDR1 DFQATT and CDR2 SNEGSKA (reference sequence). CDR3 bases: TGCAGTGCTAGAGATCAGAAGCGGCAAAGCTCCTACAATGAGCAGTTCTTC. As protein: CSARDQKRQSSYNEQFF.

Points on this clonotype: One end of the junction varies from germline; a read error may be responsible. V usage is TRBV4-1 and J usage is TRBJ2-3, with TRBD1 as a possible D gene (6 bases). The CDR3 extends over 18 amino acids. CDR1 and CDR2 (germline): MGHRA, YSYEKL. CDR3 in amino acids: CASSQPGVRQGITDTQYF. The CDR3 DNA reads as TGCGCCAGCAGCCAACCTGGAGTGAGGCAGGGGATTACAGATACGCAATATTTT.

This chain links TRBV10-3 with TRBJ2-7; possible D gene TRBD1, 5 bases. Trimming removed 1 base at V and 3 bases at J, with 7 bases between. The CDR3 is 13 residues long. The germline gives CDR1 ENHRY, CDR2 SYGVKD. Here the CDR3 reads CAISEWGGYEQYF. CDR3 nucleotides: TGTGCCATCAGTGAGTGGGGCGGCTACGAGCAGTACTTC.

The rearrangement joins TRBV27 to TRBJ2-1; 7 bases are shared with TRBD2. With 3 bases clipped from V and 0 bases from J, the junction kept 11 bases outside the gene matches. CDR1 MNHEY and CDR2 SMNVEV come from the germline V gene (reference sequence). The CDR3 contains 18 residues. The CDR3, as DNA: TGTGCCAGCAGTTTGGTAGTGACAGCGGGGCCCTCCTACAATGAGCAGTTCTTC. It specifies CASSLVVTAGPSYNEQFF.

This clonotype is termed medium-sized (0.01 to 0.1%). Here the CDR3 DNA reads TGCAGTGCTACCGGGCCTCTCGATGCGGATGAGCAGTTCTTC. Its protein is CSATGPLDADEQFF. V usage is TRBV20-1 and J usage is TRBJ2-1; D is uncertain. Trimming shortened V by 4 bases and J by 8 bases, and 18 bases separated the two germline ends. The CDR3 length is 14 residues. Germline V gene sequence: CDR1 DFQATT, CDR2 SNEGSKA (reference sequence).

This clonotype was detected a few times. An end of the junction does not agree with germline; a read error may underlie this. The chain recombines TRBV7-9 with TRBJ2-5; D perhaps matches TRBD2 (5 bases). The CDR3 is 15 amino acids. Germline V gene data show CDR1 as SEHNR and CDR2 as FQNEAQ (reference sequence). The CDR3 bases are TGTGCCAGCAGCCTAGCTAGAAAAGACCAAGAGACCCAGTACTTC. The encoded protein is CASSLARKDQETQYF.

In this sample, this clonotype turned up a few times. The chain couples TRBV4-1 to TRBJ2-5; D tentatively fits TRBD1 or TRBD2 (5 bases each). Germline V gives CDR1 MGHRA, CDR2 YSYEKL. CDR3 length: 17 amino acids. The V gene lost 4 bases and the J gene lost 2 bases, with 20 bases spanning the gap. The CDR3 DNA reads TGCGCCAGCAGCCCGGCTACCCCGGGACCGTCGCAAGAGACCCAGTACTTC. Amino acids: CASSPATPGPSQETQYF.

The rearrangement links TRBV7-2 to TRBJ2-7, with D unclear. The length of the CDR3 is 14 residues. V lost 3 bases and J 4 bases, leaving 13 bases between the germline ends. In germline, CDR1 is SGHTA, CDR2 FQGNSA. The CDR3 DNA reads TGTGCCAGCAGCTTGGGTCGGCCCCCATACGAGCAGTACTTC. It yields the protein CASSLGRPPYEQYF.

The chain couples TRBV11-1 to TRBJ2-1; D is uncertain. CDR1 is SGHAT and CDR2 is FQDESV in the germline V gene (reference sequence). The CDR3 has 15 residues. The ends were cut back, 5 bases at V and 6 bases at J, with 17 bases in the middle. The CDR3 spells CASSAYKGRFNEQFF. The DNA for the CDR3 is TGTGCCAGCAGCGCCTATAAGGGCCGGTTCAATGAGCAGTTCTTC.

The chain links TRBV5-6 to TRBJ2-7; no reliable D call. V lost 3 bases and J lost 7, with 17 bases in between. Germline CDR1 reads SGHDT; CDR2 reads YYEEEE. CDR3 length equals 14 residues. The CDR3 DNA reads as TGTGCCAGCAGCTCGACATCAGGTTCGAAGGAGCAGTACTTC. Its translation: CASSSTSGSKEQYF.

The CDR3 coding sequence is TGCAGCGTTCTAGCGGGAGCCGGGCAGTACTTC. Translating gives CSVLAGAGQYF. The chain combines TRBV29-1 with TRBJ2-7; 10 nucleotides match TRBD2. Germline V lookup: CDR1 SQVTM, CDR2 ANQGSEA. CDR3 length: 11 amino acids. V lost 5 bases to trimming and J lost 9 bases; unmatched junction nucleotides: 4.